These 8 T cell receptor beta chains share one sample of origin, sequenced in a study of T cell responses to AZD1222 COVID-19 vaccine. The assay was immunoSEQ multiplex PCR, and TCRdb's table has in-frame clones only and misses some. Of 130,000 to 150,000 clones in the sample, 75% to 90% were seen once. Here the sequenced sample was peripheral blood, taken on day 0 of AZD1222 vaccination. The receptors derive from an adult in good health.

The V gene is TRBV7-2, the J gene TRBJ1-5; D possibly corresponds to TRBD1 (5 bases). V lost 1 base to trimming and J lost 1 base, with 11 bases between them. This CDR3 spans 16 amino acids. Germline V gene sequence: CDR1 SGHTA, CDR2 FQGNSA. This chain's CDR3 is CASSLGLGVSNQPQHF. CDR3 nucleotide sequence: TGTGCCAGCAGCTTAGGTTTAGGGGTCAGCAATCAGCCCCAGCATTTT. The full variable domain, completed using reference TRBV7-2 and TRBJ1-5, is GAGVSQSPSNKVTEKGKDVELRCDPISGHTALYWYRQSLGQGLEFLIYFQGNSAPDKSGLPSDRFSAERTGGSVSTLTIQRTQQEDSAVYLCASSLGLGVSNQPQHFGDGTRLSIL.

This chain joins TRBV5-1 and TRBJ1-1, with TRBD1 matching 8 bases. This CDR3 comprises 14 residues. Unmatched junction bases numbered 0, after V lost 1 base and J lost 1 base. From germline, CDR1 is SGHRS and CDR2 YFSETQ. The DNA of the CDR3 is TGCGCCAGCAGCTTGACAGGGGGGAACACTGAAGCTTTCTTT. Translation: CASSLTGGNTEAFF. The full variable domain, with the rest looked up from reference TRBV5-1 and TRBJ1-1, is KAGVTQTPRYLIKTRGQQVTLSCSPISGHRSVSWYQQTPGQGLQFLFEYFSETQRNKGNFPGRFSGRQFSNSRSEMNVSTLELGDSALYLCASSLTGGNTEAFFGQGTRLTVV.

The rearrangement links TRBV30 to TRBJ1-2, with TRBD1 identical over 10 bases. V shed 3 bases and J 6 bases; nucleotides not matched to a gene: 10. CDR1 is GTSNPN and CDR2 is SVGIG in the germline V gene (reference sequence). The length of the CDR3 is 15 residues. Here the CDR3 DNA reads TGTGCCTGGAGAAATATAGGGACAGGGGCTGATGGCTACACCTTC. It yields the protein CAWRNIGTGADGYTF.

This chain uses TRBV3-1 (or the pseudogene TRBV3-2) with TRBJ2-1, with TRBD2 as a possible D gene (7 bases). Between the trimmed V and J ends, which lost 0 bases and 2 bases, there was a span of 11 bases. Germline loops: CDR1 LGHDT, CDR2 YNNKEL (reference sequence). This CDR3 region has 16 residues. CDR3 loop: CASSQEGRGAYNEQFF. The DNA for the CDR3 is TGTGCCAGCAGCCAAGAGGGGAGGGGGGCCTACAATGAGCAGTTCTTC.

The gene calls are TRBV15 and TRBJ2-5; the D gene could be TRBD1 or TRBD2 (5 bases each). This CDR3 region has 15 residues. CDR1 LNHNV and CDR2 YYDKDF come from the germline V gene (reference sequence). The V end was cut by 0 bases, the J end by 4 bases, with 12 bases between. In DNA, the CDR3 is TGTGCCACCAGCAGAGATCTTGGGGGAGCAGAGACCCAGTACTTC. Residues: CATSRDLGGAETQYF.

The chain is built from TRBV30 and TRBJ2-3; no reliable D call. V gave up 2 bases and J gave up 6 bases, with 9 bases separating them. Germline V gives CDR1 GTSNPN, CDR2 SVGIG (reference sequence). The CDR3 is made up of 12 amino acids. CDR3: CAWSLGSDTQYF. The CDR3 nucleotides read TGTGCCTGGAGTCTGGGTAGTGATACGCAGTATTTT. The full variable domain, in which reference TRBV30 and TRBJ2-3 provide the parts outside the CDR3, is SQTIHQWPATLVQPVGSPLSLECTVEGTSNPNLYWYRQAAGRGLQLLFYSVGIGQISSEVPQNLSASRPQDRQFILSSKKLLLSDSGFYLCAWSLGSDTQYFGPGTRLTVL.

The chain couples TRBV10-1 to TRBJ1-2; tentative D call: TRBD1 (5 bases). The CDR3 extends over 15 amino acids. In germline, CDR1 is WNHNN, CDR2 SYGVQD (reference sequence). Trimming shortened V by 2 bases and J by 8 bases, and 18 bases separated the two germline ends. Written as DNA, the CDR3 is TGCGCCAGCAGTGAGGACGTGGTAGTGGGGCTCGGCTACACCTTC. Amino acid sequence: CASSEDVVVGLGYTF.

This clone was seen only once. V gene TRBV3-1 (or the pseudogene TRBV3-2) combines with J gene TRBJ1-6; 10 bases are a match to TRBD1. Trimming at V came to 0 bases and at J to 1 base, leaving 6 bases not matched to a gene. The CDR3 is made up of 19 amino acids. Looked up from germline, CDR1 is LGHDT and CDR2 is YNNKEL (reference sequence). The CDR3 sequence: CASSQDRDRGWSYNSPLHF. The CDR3, as DNA: TGTGCCAGCAGCCAAGACCGGGACAGGGGATGGTCCTATAATTCACCCCTCCACTTT.